The subject of this entry is one TCR beta chain. Its antigen is unknown. Both CD4+ and CD8+ cells were separated through positive magnetic bead selection, and their purity was verified using flow cytometry. CDR1 is SGHRS and CDR2 is YFSETQ in the germline V gene. Trimming cost V 0 bases and J 8 bases, with 20 bases left between them. The CDR3 loop spans 16 amino acids. The data derive from a study of somatic mutations in cytotoxic T cells in rheumatoid arthritis. About the study: No treatment had yet been given when patient blood (around 33 ml EDTA) was drawn, right after diagnosis. Selected T-cell populations stained with V beta antibodies were isolated by flow sorting to nearly 100% purity; these included V beta1+ cells subjected to TCRB sequencing. Points from the study as a whole: Age-dependent increases in CD8+ clonality occurred in rheumatoid arthritis patients but not in healthy controls.

This table comes from immunoSEQ multiplex PCR, and its TCRdb copy is limited to in-frame clones, with some not included. The data hold roughly 4,000 clones, with 70% to 90% observed a single time. The genes are TRBV5-1 and TRBJ1-2, with D perhaps matching TRBD1 (6 bases). This sequence originates from an older woman with rheumatoid arthritis. Sequencing was carried out using CD8+ T cells sorted from blood. CDR3 DNA sequence: TGCGCCAGCAGCTTGGGAGCGACAGGCCCACTTCGAGGCTACACCTTC. Protein: CASSLGATGPLRGYTF.